The 13 T cell receptor beta chains reported below all come from one sample, sequenced in a study of blood T cells in healthy people across ages. Through a sample-barcoded 5' primer and a J-beta primer mix, a second PCR was run for about 6 to 11 cycles. TCRdb reprocessed the 5' RACE reads via MiXCR and lists one record per CDR3 protein. The table has about 1,800,000 distinct CDR3 sequences, roughly 27% seen once. Sequenced: blood. These receptors were taken from a woman aged 25 to 39 in good health.

Details on this clonotype: The CDR3 does not close with the conserved phenylalanine or tryptophan, likely indicating a read error. The chain employs TRBV15 and TRBJ2-5; the D call may be TRBD1 or TRBD2 (6 bases each). This CDR3 is 17 amino acids long. The germline V gene has CDR1 LNHNV and CDR2 YYDKDF (reference sequence). Trimming took off 2 bases at V and 4 bases at J, with 20 bases between the two ends. In DNA, the CDR3 is TGTGCCACCAGCAGACGGGTAGGAGGGGGGCGTGGAGAGACCCAGTACCTC. Translation: CATSRRVGGGRGETQYL.

This clonotype showed up just a few times. This chain links TRBV6-5 with TRBJ1-1; D uncertain. The germline V and J ends were trimmed by 6 bases and 5 bases, with 13 bases remaining between them. In germline, CDR1 is MNHEY, CDR2 SVGAGI. This CDR3 is 13 amino acids long. The CDR3, as DNA: TGTGCCAGCAGACCGGCGGGGTCGACTGAAGCTTTCTTT. Encoded protein: CASRPAGSTEAFF.

The V and J genes are TRBV27 and TRBJ2-3, with 8 bases aligning to TRBD2. Trimming cost V 5 bases and J 3 bases; bases outside gene matches: 7. Germline V lookup: CDR1 MNHEY, CDR2 SMNVEV (reference sequence). CDR3 size: 15 residues. The CDR3 DNA follows: TGTGCCAGCAGTGGACTAGCCCGGGGTACAGATACGCAGTATTTT. The encoded protein is CASSGLARGTDTQYF.

The rearrangement links TRBV29-1 to TRBJ1-3; D perhaps matches TRBD1 (6 bases). The germline CDR1 and CDR2 sequences are SQVTM and ANQGSEA. The CDR3 spans 14 residues. Trimming took off 4 bases at V and 3 bases at J, with 13 bases between the two ends. The CDR3 loop is CSVVLGAFGNTIYF. CDR3 sequence (DNA): TGCAGCGTTGTCCTGGGGGCGTTTGGAAACACCATATATTTT.

Concerning this clonotype: Relative to the germline gene, one junction end is altered; a read error may explain this. V usage is TRBV5-1 and J usage is TRBJ2-1; TRBD2 agrees at 12 bases. Looked up from germline, CDR1 is SGHRS and CDR2 is YFSETQ. The CDR3 loop spans 19 amino acids. The CDR3 DNA reads as TGCGCCAGCAGCTTGGGGGTGACTAGCGGGGGCCCCTCCTACAATGGGCAGTTCTTC. This codes for CASSLGVTSGGPSYNGQFF.

This clonotype has just a few counts. The chain recombines TRBV7-2 with TRBJ2-3, with 12 bases fitting TRBD2. The germline CDR1 and CDR2 sequences are SGHTA and FQGNSA. The CDR3 consists of 16 residues. V lost 4 bases, J lost 5 bases, and 7 bases stayed unmatched. The CDR3, as DNA: TGTGCCAGCAGCTCGAGGACTAGCGGGGACAGAGATACGCAGTATTTT. Amino acid sequence: CASSSRTSGDRDTQYF.

A remark on this clonotype: Germline and junction disagree at one end, which may indicate a read error. V is TRBV12-3 or TRBV12-4 and J is TRBJ2-3, with a tentative D call TRBD2 (6 bases). CDR3 size: 14 residues. CDR3 in amino acids: CASSLTSSADTEYF. CDR3 bases: TGTGCCAGCAGTTTAACTAGCAGCGCAGATACGGAGTATTTT.

Note on this clonotype: A read error may produce the germline difference seen at one junction end. The chain recombines TRBV4-3 with TRBJ2-1, with TRBD2 identical over 13 bases. Germline-derived CDR1 and CDR2 are LGHNA and YSLEER. The CDR3 sequence is 16 residues long. CDR3 region: CASSQGLAGGNGERFF. The CDR3 region has the DNA TGCGCCAGCAGCCAAGGACTAGCGGGAGGTAACGGTGAGCGGTTCTTC.

In its sample, this clonotype was seen a few times. The CDR3 nucleotides read TGTGCCAGCAGTTACCCCGGACTAGCGGGAGTGGGTGAGCAGTTCTTC. Encoded protein: CASSYPGLAGVGEQFF. The chain carries TRBV6-6 and TRBJ2-1, with 13 bases identical to TRBD2. Losses at the gene ends were 2 bases for V and 9 bases for J; bases not matched to a gene: 7. CDR1 and CDR2 from the germline V gene are MNHNY and SVGAGI (reference sequence). The length of the CDR3 is 16 residues.

The V call is TRBV7-8, the J call TRBJ2-1; D remains ambiguous. Trimming removed 1 base at V and 9 bases at J, with 10 bases between. The CDR3 length is 13 residues. Germline CDR1 SGHVS, CDR2 FQNEAQ. The CDR3 loop is CASSLGGRSEQFF. Here the CDR3 DNA reads TGTGCCAGCAGCTTAGGAGGCAGGTCTGAGCAGTTCTTC.

In regard to this clonotype: Germline is not matched at one junction end, which may reflect a read error. The chain couples TRBV5-1 to TRBJ2-7; tentatively, D is TRBD2 (6 bases). In germline, CDR1 is SGHRS, CDR2 YFSETQ. There are 16 residues in the CDR3. CDR3 bases: TGCGCCGGCAGCGATGGAGCGGGCAGGGCTCCCTACGAGCAGTACTTC. Protein: CAGSDGAGRAPYEQYF.

The chain recombines TRBV5-1 with TRBJ1-1; TRBD1 is a possible D gene (5 bases). V lost 4 bases to trimming and J lost 10 bases, with 14 bases between them. Per the germline V gene, CDR1 is SGHRS and CDR2 is YFSETQ. The CDR3 length is 12 residues. The CDR3 here is CASSRDGGRAFF. In DNA, the CDR3 is TGCGCCAGCAGCCGGGACGGGGGACGAGCTTTCTTT.

The gene calls are TRBV7-8 and TRBJ2-3; TRBD2 matches 7 bases. CDR1 SGHVS and CDR2 FQNEAQ come from the germline V gene. This CDR3 has 14 residues. Losses at the gene ends were 7 bases for V and 0 bases for J; bases not matched to a gene: 4. The CDR3 DNA reads TGTGCCAGCACCGGGAGGCCTAGCACAGATACGCAGTATTTT. It yields the protein CASTGRPSTDTQYF.